The T cell receptor beta chain described here comes from a study of cytomegalovirus exposure and HLA in healthy donors. Study-wide results and caveats: Whilst most TCR sequences proved rare, a subset of public TCRs occurred across many donors. Analysis was carried out at a later point, and it linked a missense DCLRE1C variant to TCR beta V- and J-gene trimming. A previous analysis found most TCR beta V segments productive roughly 87% or roughly 30% of the time. Later work found that TCR association rates differed between HLA loci; DRB1 had the most and HLA-C the fewest.

Comment on this clone: The antigen remains unidentified.

Researchers ran the PCR with 60 Vbeta and 13 Jbeta primers. The assay was immunoSEQ multiplex PCR, and TCRdb's table has in-frame clones only and misses some. The table records 110,000 to 150,000 clones, over 65% of them present only once. Germline V gene sequence: CDR1 SGHRS, CDR2 YFSETQ. V shed 4 bases and J 5 bases; nucleotides not matched to a gene: 9. This CDR3 comprises 15 residues. The sequencing sample was made of PBMCs. This chain joins TRBV5-1 and TRBJ1-2; TRBD1 matches at 9 bases. The origin of this receptor is a female donor in good health and CMV-seronegative. The CDR3, as DNA: TGCGCCAGCAGCACGGCACAGGGGGCAAGTTATGGCTACACCTTC. Translated, it gives CASSTAQGASYGYTF.